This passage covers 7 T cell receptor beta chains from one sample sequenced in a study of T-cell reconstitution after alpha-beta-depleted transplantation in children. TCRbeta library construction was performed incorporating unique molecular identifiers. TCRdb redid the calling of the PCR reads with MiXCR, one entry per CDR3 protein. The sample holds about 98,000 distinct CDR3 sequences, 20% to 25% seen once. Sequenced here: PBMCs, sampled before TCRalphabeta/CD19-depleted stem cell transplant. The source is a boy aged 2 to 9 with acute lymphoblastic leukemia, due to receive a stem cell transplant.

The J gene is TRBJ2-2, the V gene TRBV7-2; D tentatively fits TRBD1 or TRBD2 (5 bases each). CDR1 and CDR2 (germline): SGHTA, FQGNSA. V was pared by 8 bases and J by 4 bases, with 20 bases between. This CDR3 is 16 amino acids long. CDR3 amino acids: CASGTLAVGPTGELFF. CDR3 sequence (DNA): TGTGCCAGCGGGACGCTCGCTGTGGGACCCACCGGGGAGCTGTTTTTT.

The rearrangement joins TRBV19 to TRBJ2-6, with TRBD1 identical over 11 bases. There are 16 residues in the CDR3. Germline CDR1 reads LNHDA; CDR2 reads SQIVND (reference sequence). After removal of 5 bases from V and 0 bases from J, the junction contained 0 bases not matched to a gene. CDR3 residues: CASSGTGGSGANVLTF. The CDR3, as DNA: TGTGCCAGTAGTGGGACAGGGGGCTCTGGGGCCAACGTCCTGACTTTC.

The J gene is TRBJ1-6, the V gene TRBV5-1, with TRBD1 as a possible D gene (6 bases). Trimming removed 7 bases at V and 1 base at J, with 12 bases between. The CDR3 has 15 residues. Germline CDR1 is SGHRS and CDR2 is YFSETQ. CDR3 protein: CASRQDPSYNSPLHF. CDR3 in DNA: TGCGCCAGCCGACAGGATCCGTCCTATAATTCACCCCTCCACTTT.

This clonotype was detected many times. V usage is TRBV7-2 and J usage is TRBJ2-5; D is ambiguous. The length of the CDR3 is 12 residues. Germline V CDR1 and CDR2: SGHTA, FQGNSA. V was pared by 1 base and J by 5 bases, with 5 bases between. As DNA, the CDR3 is TGTGCCAGCAGCTTAGTCGGGGAGACCCAGTACTTC. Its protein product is CASSLVGETQYF.

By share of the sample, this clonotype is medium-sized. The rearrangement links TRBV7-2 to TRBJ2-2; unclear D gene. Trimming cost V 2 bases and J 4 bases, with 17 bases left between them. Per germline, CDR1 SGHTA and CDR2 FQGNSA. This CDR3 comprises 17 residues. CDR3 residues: CASSLMRRAAPTGELFF. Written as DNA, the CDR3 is TGTGCCAGCAGCTTAATGCGCCGGGCAGCCCCCACCGGGGAGCTGTTTTTT.

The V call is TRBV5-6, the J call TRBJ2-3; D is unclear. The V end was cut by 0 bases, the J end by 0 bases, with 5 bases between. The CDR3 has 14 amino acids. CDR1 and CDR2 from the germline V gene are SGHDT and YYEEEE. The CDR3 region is CASSLVYSTDTQYF. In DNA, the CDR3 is TGTGCCAGCAGCTTGGTTTACAGCACAGATACGCAGTATTTT.

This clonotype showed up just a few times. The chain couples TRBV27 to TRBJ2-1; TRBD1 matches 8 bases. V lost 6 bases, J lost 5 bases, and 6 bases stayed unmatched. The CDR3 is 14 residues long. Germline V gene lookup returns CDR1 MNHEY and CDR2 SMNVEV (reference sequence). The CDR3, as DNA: TGTGCCAGCAGCACCGGGACAGGTCACAATGAGCAGTTCTTC. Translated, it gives CASSTGTGHNEQFF.